This is a list of T cell receptor beta chains from one sample in a study of CD8 T cells in Susac syndrome. TCRdb passed the immunoSEQ multiplex PCR reads through MiXCR, listing each CDR3 protein once. The sample includes some 120,000 distinct CDR3 sequences, under 95% of them seen just once. The sequenced material came from CD8+ T cells from PBMCs. These receptors all come from a human donor in good health. The CDR3 runs from the conserved cysteine through the conserved F or W. Fields, in order: V gene, D gene, clone size, J gene, CDR3 protein, CDR3 DNA. A D gene is named only where the DNA matches it firmly. Rows may omit the clone size; those that give it use once, few, many or a size class.

V: TRBV5-1; D: TRBD2; size: .; J: TRBJ2-7; CDR3: CASNEGLAGVGDEQYF; DNA: TGCGCCAGCAATGAGGGACTAGCGGGAGTAGGCGACGAGCAGTACTTC
V: TRBV20-1; D: .; size: .; J: TRBJ2-7; CDR3: CSASRSGALRF; DNA: TGCAGTGCTAGCCGCTCTGGGGCCCTCAGGTTC
V: TRBV20-1; D: TRBD2; size: .; J: TRBJ2-1; CDR3: CSARVPTSGDYNEQFF; DNA: TGCAGTGCTAGAGTACCGACTAGCGGGGATTACAATGAGCAGTTCTTC
V: TRBV10-3; D: .; size: .; J: TRBJ1-1; CDR3: CAITKDRNTEAFF; DNA: TGTGCCATCACCAAGGACAGGAACACTGAAGCTTTCTTT
V: TRBV2; D: .; size: .; J: TRBJ2-3; CDR3: CASLGATDTQYF; DNA: TGTGCCAGCTTAGGGGCCACAGATACGCAGTATTTT
V: TRBV21-1; D: .; size: .; J: TRBJ2-1; CDR3: CASSKAAGTGDRYEQFF; DNA: TGTGCCAGCAGCAAAGCTGCCGGGACAGGGGACCGGTATGAGCAGTTCTTC
V: TRBV9; D: TRBD2; size: .; J: TRBJ2-1; CDR3: CASSVGTSRLYNEQFF; DNA: TGTGCCAGCAGCGTAGGGACTAGCCGGTTATACAATGAGCAGTTCTTC
V: TRBV15; D: .; size: once; J: TRBJ2-4; CDR3: CATSRKKQGGQNIQYF; DNA: TGTGCCACCAGCAGAAAAAAACAGGGGGGGCAAAACATTCAGTACTTC
V: TRBV14; D: .; size: .; J: TRBJ1-1; CDR3: CASSQARSGTEAFF; DNA: TGTGCCAGCAGCCAAGCTCGGAGCGGAACTGAAGCTTTCTTT
V: TRBV20-1; D: .; size: .; J: TRBJ2-3; CDR3: CSARGPTTDTQYF; DNA: TGCAGTGCTAGAGGACCTACCACAGATACGCAGTATTTT
V: TRBV20-1; D: .; size: .; J: TRBJ1-1; CDR3: CSARFDGGTEAFF; DNA: TGCAGTGCTAGGTTTGATGGCGGCACTGAAGCTTTCTTT
V: TRBV9; D: .; size: .; J: TRBJ2-2; CDR3: CASSPELSANTGELFF; DNA: TGTGCCAGCAGCCCCGAGCTTAGCGCTAACACCGGGGAGCTGTTTTTT
V: TRBV6-2/TRBV6-3; D: .; size: .; J: TRBJ2-3; CDR3: CASSPRFGLSTDTQYF; DNA: TGTGCCAGCAGTCCCCGTTTTGGGCTTAGCACAGATACGCAGTATTTT
V: TRBV5-1; D: .; size: once; J: TRBJ2-2; CDR3: CASSLGRPNTGELFF; DNA: TGCGCCAGCAGTTTAGGACGGCCAAACACCGGGGAGCTGTTTTTT
V: TRBV5-4; D: TRBD2; size: once; J: TRBJ2-5; CDR3: CASSPGLVSGQETQYF; DNA: TGTGCCAGCAGCCCGGGACTAGTAAGCGGTCAAGAGACCCAGTACTTC
V: TRBV7-2; D: .; size: .; J: TRBJ1-6; CDR3: CASSLGRSNSPLHF; DNA: TGTGCCAGCAGCTTAGGCAGGAGTAATTCACCCCTCCACTTT
V: TRBV20-1; D: TRBD1; size: once; J: TRBJ2-3; CDR3: CRGTVQNTDTQYF; DNA: TGCAGAGGGACAGTTCAGAACACAGATACGCAGTATTTT
V: TRBV9; D: .; size: .; J: TRBJ1-1; CDR3: CASTRGNTEAFF; DNA: TGTGCCAGCACCCGGGGGAACACTGAAGCTTTCTTT
V: TRBV7-2; D: .; size: .; J: TRBJ1-5; CDR3: CASRGGGLGSNQPQHF; DNA: TGTGCCAGCAGGGGCGGGGGGCTAGGTAGCAATCAGCCCCAGCATTTT
V: TRBV3-1; D: TRBD1; size: .; J: TRBJ2-5; CDR3: CASSQERTGRRETQYF; DNA: TGTGCCAGCAGCCAAGAACGGACAGGCCGACGGGAGACCCAGTACTTC
V: TRBV6-2/TRBV6-3; D: .; size: .; J: TRBJ1-1; CDR3: CASRRDNMNTEAFF; DNA: TGTGCCAGCAGACGGGACAACATGAACACTGAAGCTTTCTTT
V: TRBV11-2; D: .; size: .; J: TRBJ1-5; CDR3: CASSLDGVGLSNQPQHF; DNA: TGTGCCAGCAGCTTAGATGGGGTAGGACTTAGCAATCAGCCCCAGCATTTT
V: TRBV4-3; D: .; size: .; J: TRBJ2-2; CDR3: CASSQDVTGELFF; DNA: TGCGCCAGCAGCCAAGACGTGACCGGGGAGCTGTTTTTT
V: TRBV19; D: .; size: .; J: TRBJ2-1; CDR3: CASSIWGNEQFF; DNA: TGTGCCAGTAGTATTTGGGGGAATGAGCAGTTCTTC
V: TRBV20-1; D: TRBD2; size: .; J: TRBJ2-3; CDR3: CSRLAGNTDTQYF; DNA: TGCAGTAGACTAGCAGGAAACACAGATACGCAGTATTTT
V: TRBV29-1; D: .; size: .; J: TRBJ1-1; CDR3: CSNLNLGATEAFF; DNA: TGCAGCAACCTCAATTTGGGGGCCACTGAAGCTTTCTTT
V: TRBV10-3; D: .; size: .; J: TRBJ2-3; CDR3: CAISATREDTQYF; DNA: TGTGCCATCAGTGCCACCCGTGAGGATACGCAGTATTTT
V: TRBV6-5; D: TRBD1; size: .; J: TRBJ1-1; CDR3: CASSYSKYLTGPYTEAFF; DNA: TGTGCCAGCAGTTATTCCAAGTATCTGACAGGGCCTTACACTGAAGCTTTCTTT
V: TRBV3-1; D: TRBD2; size: .; J: TRBJ2-1; CDR3: CASSPGGAYNEQFF; DNA: TGTGCCAGCAGCCCGGGGGGGGCCTACAATGAGCAGTTCTTC
V: TRBV20-1; D: .; size: .; J: TRBJ1-3; CDR3: CSARDFSGNTIYF; DNA: TGCAGTGCTAGGGACTTCTCTGGAAACACCATATATTTT
V: TRBV4-1; D: .; size: .; J: TRBJ2-3; CDR3: CASSQDWLASDLPDTQYF; DNA: TGCGCCAGCAGCCAAGATTGGTTGGCTAGCGATCTTCCAGATACGCAGTATTTT
V: TRBV10-3; D: TRBD1; size: .; J: TRBJ1-2; CDR3: CAISPGQGNYGYTF; DNA: TGTGCCATCAGCCCGGGACAGGGGAACTATGGCTACACCTTC
V: TRBV29-1; D: TRBD2; size: .; J: TRBJ2-3; CDR3: CSGITSGGTDTQYF; DNA: TGCAGCGGGATTACTAGCGGGGGAACAGATACGCAGTATTTT
V: TRBV9; D: .; size: .; J: TRBJ2-2; CDR3: CASSATKYSGELFF; DNA: TGTGCCAGCAGCGCAACCAAGTACAGCGGGGAGCTGTTTTTT
V: TRBV5-1; D: .; size: .; J: TRBJ2-2; CDR3: CASSYGVTNTGELFF; DNA: TGCGCCAGCAGCTATGGCGTTACGAACACCGGGGAGCTGTTTTTT
V: TRBV6-2/TRBV6-3; D: .; size: .; J: TRBJ2-7; CDR3: CASSQNPIGTRVEQYF; DNA: TGTGCCAGCAGTCAGAACCCCATAGGTACAAGGGTCGAGCAGTACTTC
V: TRBV19; D: .; size: .; J: TRBJ1-2; CDR3: CASSILTVRYGYTF; DNA: TGTGCCAGTAGTATACTTACGGTACGGTATGGCTACACCTTC
V: TRBV20-1; D: TRBD1; size: .; J: TRBJ2-2; CDR3: CSAREVGQGATGELFF; DNA: TGCAGTGCTAGAGAAGTCGGACAGGGGGCCACCGGGGAGCTGTTTTTT